The T cell receptor (beta chain) under discussion was sequenced for a study of T cells in Graves' hyperthyroidism and ophthalmopathy (dated by TCRdb to the late 2010s). The study in broad terms: Peripheral blood samples were taken at the time of initial diagnosis, prior to any treatment. Thyroid tissue and blood T-cell repertoires from several Graves' hyperthyroidism patients were also compared in the study. The paper reports TCR Vbeta CDR3 sequencing of fewer than 150 peripheral blood samples: around 41 ophthalmopathy, some 80 hyperthyroidism and around 17 progressor patients. Whether ophthalmopathy could be predicted prospectively was tested in an independent validation cohort made up of about 20 hyperthyroidism patients plus 17 patients who later progressed to ophthalmopathy. TCR V-J signatures able to tell the groups apart were searched for in a discovery cohort of 100 patients, of whom 40 to 45 had Graves' ophthalmopathy and 55 to 65 had stable Graves' hyperthyroidism. After blood sampling, hyperthyroidism patients were treated with methimazole at a starting dose of 30 mg daily, and ophthalmopathy patients were treated with high-dose intravenous methylprednisolone. The 100 discovery patients were randomly split 7:3 into training and test sets.

The paper's findings and limits, for the study overall: In cross-validation, a model built on a 13 V-J signature told ophthalmopathy apart from stable hyperthyroidism with approximately 90% sensitivity and around 81% specificity, and in testing the same model reached 80%/75%. No statistical method was used to set the sample size in advance, and investigators knew the group allocation. In validation, the model predicted progression to ophthalmopathy a median of about 6.8 months before onset, with roughly 68% sensitivity and roughly 72% specificity. Most expanded thyroid clonotypes (frequency above 0.001) were also detected in blood, a finding suggesting that blood repertoires may reflect thyroid immune responses.

Amplification of TCR beta CDR3 regions was carried out from RNA transcripts. The first round of RT-PCR for the TCR CDR3 was performed with the HTBI primer set and the Qiagen OneStep RT-PCR kit. Libraries were constructed in a second round of multiplex PCR, after which size selection and purification were carried out. Paired-end sequencing of the libraries was performed with 100 bp reads on an Illumina HiSeq2000. The original pipeline was this. SOAPnuke was used to process the raw data, removing reads that contained adapters or uncalled bases, had a mean Phred below 15, or lacked an exact match to the constant primer or identifier. COPE v1.2.5 was used to merge the high-quality paired reads, and each unique nucleotide sequence was defined as a clonotype. MiTCR v1.1 was used to align the clonotypes against IMGT TRBV, TRBD and TRBJ reference segments. The analysis included only V-J combinations with a frequency above 0.0001, which together covered 99% to 99.2% of the repertoires. A TCS score was defined as the ratio between F50 (clonal expansion) and ExV (chaos), using BLOSUM62-based TCRdist between CDR3 peptides within each V-J. Welch's t-statistics and random forest reduced 514 V-J features to fewer than 15, which were used in a naive Bayes classifier (R e1071). TCRdb passed the public sequencing reads through fastp at Q25 and MiXCR, retaining productive beta sequences. Rows matching on CDR3 protein sequence are summarized as one entry with the most common DNA and genes. It is TCRdb's table, rather than the study itself, that gives the V and J calls and clone size. Counted in this sample were some 550,000 distinct CDR3 sequences; approximately 15% of them appeared once. The ten largest account for 2.5% to 4% of the sample.

Moderately to severely active disease, a Clinical Activity Score of at least 3, a NOSPECS grade of at least 4, and a duration under 3 months were present in ophthalmopathy patients. The study excluded patients with uncontrolled infections, other autoimmune diseases, pregnancy or lactation. Diagnoses were based on clinical symptoms, serum thyroxine and TRAb, thyroid ultrasound and orbital computed tomography. PBMCs were isolated from about 9.2 ml of fresh peripheral blood by Ficoll-Paque density gradient centrifugation. Total RNA was extracted with Trizol reagent, and quality was checked on an Agilent 2100 Bioanalyzer. This clonotype was recorded at least ten times. Its antigen is unknown. No base quality values were provided; no much bigger clone lies one nucleotide off. According to the germline V gene, CDR1 reads SGDLS and CDR2 reads YYNGEE. The CDR3 sequence holds 15 residues, the cysteine and phenylalanine included. The retained sequence is limited to the CDR3, 45 bases, with the frame set at the first base. V is pruned by 4 bases and J by 1 base, leaving 7 bases of the junction without a gene match.

The TCR sequence derives from a middle-aged woman with Graves' ophthalmopathy. The chain uses TRBV9 and TRBJ2-5, and 7 junction bases match TRBD1. Sequencing was done on a sample of blood. The CDR3 region: CASSFQGDSQETQYF. The nucleotide sequence is TGTGCCAGCAGCTTCCAGGGGGATAGCCAAGAGACCCAGTACTTC.